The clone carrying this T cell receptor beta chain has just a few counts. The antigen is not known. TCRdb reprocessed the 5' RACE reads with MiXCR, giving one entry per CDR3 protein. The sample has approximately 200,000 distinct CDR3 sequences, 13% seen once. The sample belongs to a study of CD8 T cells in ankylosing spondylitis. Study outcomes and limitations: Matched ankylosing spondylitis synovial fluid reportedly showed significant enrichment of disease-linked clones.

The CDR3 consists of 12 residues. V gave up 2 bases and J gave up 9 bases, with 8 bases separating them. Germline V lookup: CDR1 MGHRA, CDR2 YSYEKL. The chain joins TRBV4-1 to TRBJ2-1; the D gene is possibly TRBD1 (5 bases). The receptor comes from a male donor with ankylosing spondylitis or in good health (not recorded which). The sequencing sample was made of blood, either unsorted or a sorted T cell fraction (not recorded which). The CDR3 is CASSQSGFEQFF. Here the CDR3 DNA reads TGCGCCAGCAGCCAATCAGGGTTTGAGCAGTTCTTC.